One and the same sample provided the 22 T cell receptor beta chains below, sequenced in a study of cytomegalovirus exposure and HLA in healthy donors. The PCR made use of 60 Vbeta and 13 Jbeta primers. Profiled with immunoSEQ multiplex PCR; TCRdb holds only in-frame clones, not every one. The sample is made up of about 70,000 clones, and the top ten hold roughly 2.3% of it. Sequencing input: PBMCs. Every receptor here comes from a female donor in good health and CMV-seropositive.

As for this clone: At one end the junction does not follow the germline gene, possibly because of a read error. J is TRBJ1-2 and V is TRBV4-1; D unresolved. The CDR3 is 16 residues long. CDR1 is MGHRA, CDR2 YSYEKL, per germline. CDR3 sequence reads: CASSQEPGGYNSGYTF. CDR3 coding DNA: TGCGCCAGCAGCCAAGAGCCAGGAGGATATAACTCTGGCTACACCTTC.

The gene calls are TRBV7-7 and TRBJ2-3; perhaps TRBD2 as D (7 bases). The ends were cut back, 5 bases at V and 4 bases at J, with 16 bases in the middle. Per the germline V gene, CDR1 is SSHAT and CDR2 is FNYEAQ (reference sequence). The CDR3 sequence is 15 residues long. The DNA for the CDR3 is TGTGCCAGCAGCCCCGGCGGGGGCCGGTCAGATACGCAGTATTTT. It specifies CASSPGGGRSDTQYF.

The rearrangement uses TRBV19 and TRBJ2-5, with 10 nucleotides matching TRBD1. The V segment lost 6 bases and the J segment 5 bases; nucleotides outside the gene matches: 6. The CDR3 has 14 residues. Germline V gene data show CDR1 as LNHDA and CDR2 as SQIVND (reference sequence). In DNA, the CDR3 is TGTGCCAGTAGAACCGGGACAGGGGAGGAGACCCAGTACTTC. Protein sequence: CASRTGTGEETQYF.

The rearrangement joins TRBV4-2 to TRBJ2-3; D not certain. The germline gives CDR1 LGHNA, CDR2 YNFKEQ. V was pared by 1 base and J by 1 base, with 9 bases between. The CDR3 runs to 15 residues. The chain's CDR3 is CASSQGSQGTDTQYF. The CDR3 nucleotides are TGTGCCAGCAGCCAAGGGTCCCAGGGCACAGATACGCAGTATTTT.

The CDR3 region is CASTTLAIGARENTIYF. CDR3 bases: TGTGCCAGCACCACCCTAGCAATAGGCGCCCGGGAAAACACCATATATTTT. The rearrangement links TRBV7-9 to TRBJ1-3; D is ambiguous. CDR1 SEHNR and CDR2 FQNEAQ come from the germline V gene (reference sequence). V lost 7 bases to trimming and J lost 6 bases, with 25 bases between them. The CDR3 loop spans 17 amino acids.

The chain links TRBV30 to TRBJ1-3; no definite D call. Trimming removed 0 bases from V and 4 bases from J, with 10 bases in between. The length of the CDR3 is 14 residues. Germline CDR1 GTSNPN, CDR2 SVGIG (reference sequence). The DNA of the CDR3 is TGTGCCTGGAGTGTAAACCCAGAAGGAAACACCATATATTTT. Its translation is CAWSVNPEGNTIYF.

The V gene is TRBV6-1, the J gene TRBJ1-4; tentatively, D is TRBD1 (5 bases). Germline loops: CDR1 MNHNS, CDR2 SASEGT. CDR3 length equals 16 residues. V shed 1 base and J shed 6 bases, with 15 bases lying between them. CDR3 sequence (DNA): TGTGCCAGCAGTGAAGGTCGCGGGGGAGGTTATGAAAAACTGTTTTTT. Translated: CASSEGRGGGYEKLFF.

The chain couples TRBV7-2 to TRBJ2-1; 16 bases map to TRBD2. The germline gives CDR1 SGHTA, CDR2 FQGNSA. With V trimmed by 5 bases and J by 5 bases, 6 bases remained unmatched. CDR3 length equals 17 residues. CDR3 in DNA: TGTGCCAGCAGCGGCGGGACTAGCGGGAGGGCAAACAATGAGCAGTTCTTC. Translated: CASSGGTSGRANNEQFF.

This chain links TRBV28 with TRBJ2-1, with a possible D match to TRBD1 (6 bases). Germline CDR1 MDHEN, CDR2 SYDVKM. The CDR3 loop spans 15 amino acids. Between the trimmed V and J ends, which lost 5 bases and 0 bases, there was a span of 11 bases. CDR3 residues: CASSHQGHSYNEQFF. Written as DNA, the CDR3 is TGTGCCAGCAGTCACCAGGGACACTCCTACAATGAGCAGTTCTTC.

The chain carries TRBV19 and TRBJ2-3; 11 bases are a match to TRBD2. V was pared by 3 bases and J by 4 bases, with 6 bases of the junction left unmatched. CDR1 and CDR2 (germline): LNHDA, SQIVND (reference sequence). CDR3 length: 16 residues. The CDR3 protein is CASSIELAGVADTQYF. The CDR3 DNA follows: TGTGCCAGTAGTATCGAACTAGCGGGAGTTGCAGATACGCAGTATTTT.

The chain is built from TRBV4-1 and TRBJ2-7, with 10 bases fitting TRBD1. The CDR3 has 19 residues. Germline CDR1 MGHRA, CDR2 YSYEKL. Trimming removed 4 bases from V and 0 bases from J; junction bases left unmatched: 15. The CDR3 spells CASSPIAMGQGSGSYEQYF. The CDR3 coding sequence is TGCGCCAGCAGCCCAATCGCGATGGGACAGGGGAGTGGCTCCTACGAGCAGTACTTC.

The V call is TRBV4-2, the J call TRBJ1-1; TRBD1 agrees at 9 bases. Germline loops: CDR1 LGHNA, CDR2 YNFKEQ. The V gene end was trimmed by 0 bases and the J gene end by 5 bases; junction bases not matched to a gene: 7. This CDR3 contains 16 residues. The CDR3 loop reads CASSQDPGQGGTEAFF. In DNA, the CDR3 is TGTGCCAGCAGCCAAGATCCGGGACAGGGTGGAACTGAAGCTTTCTTT.

The chain couples TRBV7-9 to TRBJ2-7, with TRBD1 matching over 7 bases. This CDR3 spans 14 amino acids. Germline CDR1 is SEHNR and CDR2 is FQNEAQ (reference sequence). With 5 bases clipped from V and 2 bases from J, the junction kept 6 bases outside the gene matches. CDR3 in amino acids: CASSPRGIAYEQYF. The CDR3 DNA is TGTGCCAGCAGCCCCAGGGGGATCGCCTACGAGCAGTACTTC.

V usage is TRBV5-1 and J usage is TRBJ1-2, with no clear D. This CDR3 spans 15 amino acids. Germline V lookup: CDR1 SGHRS, CDR2 YFSETQ. V was clipped by 0 bases and J by 4 bases, with 13 bases between them. The CDR3 reads CASSLAGESGYGYTF. The CDR3 DNA reads as TGCGCCAGCAGCTTGGCCGGGGAGTCGGGCTATGGCTACACCTTC.

V gene TRBV7-8 combines with J gene TRBJ2-3, with 14 bases matching TRBD2. J gave up 9 bases and V 2 bases, and 4 bases lay outside the gene matches. The CDR3 contains 15 residues. Germline assignment: CDR1 SGHVS and CDR2 FQNEAQ. CDR3 coding DNA: TGTGCCAGCAGCTTAAGACTAGCGGGGGGGCAAACGCAGTATTTT. Its protein is CASSLRLAGGQTQYF.

The chain uses TRBV30 and TRBJ2-7; TRBD1 matches 10 bases. V lost 3 bases and J lost 5; bases outside the gene matches: 7. The CDR3 has 14 amino acids. Germline CDR1 is GTSNPN and CDR2 is SVGIG (reference sequence). As DNA, the CDR3 is TGTGCCTGGAGCTACGGGACAGGGGTACACGAGCAGTACTTC. Its translation: CAWSYGTGVHEQYF.

The chain carries TRBV9 and TRBJ2-5, with TRBD1 matching over 7 bases. With V trimmed by 3 bases and J by 1 base, 3 bases remained unmatched. The CDR3 is 14 amino acids. Per germline, CDR1 SGDLS and CDR2 YYNGEE. CDR3 bases: TGTGCCAGCAGCGGGACAGGTCCCCAAGAGACCCAGTACTTC. It encodes CASSGTGPQETQYF.

This chain uses TRBV7-3 with TRBJ2-5, with TRBD1 matching 10 bases. This CDR3 has 15 residues. Germline V CDR1 and CDR2: SGHTA, FQGTGA. V gave up 4 bases and J gave up 8 bases; unmatched junction bases: 10. CDR3 amino acids: CASSSGTGEGATQYF. DNA for the CDR3: TGTGCCAGCAGCTCCGGGACAGGGGAAGGGGCAACCCAGTACTTC.

Details on this clone: Germline is not matched at one junction end, which may reflect a read error. The V gene is TRBV10-3, the J gene TRBJ1-3, with D possibly being TRBD1 (6 bases). The CDR3 spans 15 residues. In germline, CDR1 is ENHRY, CDR2 SYGVKD. CDR3 sequence (DNA): TGTGCCATCAGTGGGGACATCTCCCCTGGAAACACTATATATTTT. It codes for CAISGDISPGNTIYF.

In DNA, the CDR3 is TGTGCCTGGAGCCGTCAAACTATCTCCGGCGATGGCTACACCTTC. As protein: CAWSRQTISGDGYTF. V is TRBV30 and J is TRBJ1-2; D gene unclear. This CDR3 has 15 amino acids. In germline, CDR1 is GTSNPN, CDR2 SVGIG (reference sequence). V was clipped by 3 bases and J by 6 bases, with 20 bases between them.

The rearrangement joins TRBV15 to TRBJ2-1, with D tentatively TRBD1 (5 bases). CDR1 and CDR2 (germline): LNHNV, YYDKDF (reference sequence). This CDR3 spans 15 amino acids. V was trimmed by 5 bases and J by 5 bases, leaving 16 bases between them. CDR3 nucleotide sequence: TGTGCCACCAGCGTTGGGGCGGAATCCGACAATGAGCAGTTCTTC. Residues: CATSVGAESDNEQFF.

The chain combines TRBV14 with TRBJ2-1, with a possible D match to TRBD1 (6 bases). Trimming took 4 bases from V and 2 from J, leaving 21 bases between them. The CDR3 extends over 18 amino acids. Germline V gene data show CDR1 as SGHDN and CDR2 as FVKESK. CDR3 region: CASSPSMFFQGTYNEQFF. CDR3 in DNA: TGTGCCAGCAGCCCAAGTATGTTTTTCCAGGGGACCTACAATGAGCAGTTCTTC.